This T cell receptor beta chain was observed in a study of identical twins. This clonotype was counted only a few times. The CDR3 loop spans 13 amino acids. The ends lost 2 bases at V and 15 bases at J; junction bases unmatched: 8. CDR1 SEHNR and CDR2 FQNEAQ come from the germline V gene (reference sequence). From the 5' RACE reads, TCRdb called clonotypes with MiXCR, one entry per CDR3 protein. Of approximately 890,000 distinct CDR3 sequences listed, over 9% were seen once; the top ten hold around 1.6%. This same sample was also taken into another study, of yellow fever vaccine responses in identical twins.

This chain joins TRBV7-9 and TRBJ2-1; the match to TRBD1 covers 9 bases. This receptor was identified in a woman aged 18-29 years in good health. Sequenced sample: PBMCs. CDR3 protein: CASSLTLDRGTFF. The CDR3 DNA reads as TGTGCCAGCAGCTTAACCCTGGACAGGGGCACGTTCTTC. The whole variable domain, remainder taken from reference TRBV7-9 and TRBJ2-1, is DTGVSQNPRHKITKRGQNVTFRCDPISEHNRLYWYRQTLGQGPEFLTYFQNEAQLEKSRLLSDRFSAERPKGSFSTLEIQRTEQGDSAMYLCASSLTLDRGTFFGPGTRLTVL.